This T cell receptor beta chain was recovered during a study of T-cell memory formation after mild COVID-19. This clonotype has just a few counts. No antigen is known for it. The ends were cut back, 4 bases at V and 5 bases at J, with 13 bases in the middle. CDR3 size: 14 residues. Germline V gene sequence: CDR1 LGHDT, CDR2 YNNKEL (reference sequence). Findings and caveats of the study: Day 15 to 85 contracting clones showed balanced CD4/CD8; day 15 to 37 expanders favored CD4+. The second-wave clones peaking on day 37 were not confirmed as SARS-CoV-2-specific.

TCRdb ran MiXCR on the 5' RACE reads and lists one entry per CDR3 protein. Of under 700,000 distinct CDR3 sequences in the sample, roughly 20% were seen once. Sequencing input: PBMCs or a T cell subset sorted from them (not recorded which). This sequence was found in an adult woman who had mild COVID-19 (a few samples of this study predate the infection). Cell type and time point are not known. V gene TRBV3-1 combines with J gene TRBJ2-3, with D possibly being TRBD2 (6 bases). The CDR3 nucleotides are TGTGCCAGCAGCCCCTTTGGGGGGATAGATACGCAGTATTTT. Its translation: CASSPFGGIDTQYF.